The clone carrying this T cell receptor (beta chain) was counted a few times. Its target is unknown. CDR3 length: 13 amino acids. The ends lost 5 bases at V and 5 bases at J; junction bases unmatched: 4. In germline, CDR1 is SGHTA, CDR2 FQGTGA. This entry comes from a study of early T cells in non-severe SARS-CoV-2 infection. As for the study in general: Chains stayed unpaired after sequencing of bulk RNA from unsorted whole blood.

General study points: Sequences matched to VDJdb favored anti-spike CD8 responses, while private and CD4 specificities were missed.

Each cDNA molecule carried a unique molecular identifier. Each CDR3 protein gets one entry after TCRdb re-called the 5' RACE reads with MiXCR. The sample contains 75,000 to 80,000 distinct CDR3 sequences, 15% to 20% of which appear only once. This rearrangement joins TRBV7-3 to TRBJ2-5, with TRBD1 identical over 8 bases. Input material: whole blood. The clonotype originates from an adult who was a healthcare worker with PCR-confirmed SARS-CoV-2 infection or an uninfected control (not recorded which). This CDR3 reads CASSRDRGETQYF. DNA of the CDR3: TGTGCCAGCAGCCGCGACAGGGGTGAGACCCAGTACTTC.